The present entry profiles one T cell receptor (beta chain) with its context. Enrolled during active infection, Seattle patients were then followed longitudinally. Germline lookup yields CDR1 LNHDA and CDR2 SQIVND (reference sequence). This CDR3 has 17 residues. V was pared by 3 bases and J by 2 bases, with 14 bases between. This specimen belongs to a study of blood T cell repertoires in COVID-19. Study-level information: COVID-19 samples collected from the United States, Italy and Spain covered acute and convalescent phases.

The authors' processing: For nucleated cells, counts were estimated from reference gene primer amplification. Profiled with immunoSEQ multiplex PCR; TCRdb holds only in-frame clones, not every one. V, J and clone size reflect that table, while D and trimming were determined from the DNA. Of 200,000 to 300,000 clones detected, around 84% appear once; the ten largest clones hold around 5.1%. This sequence joins TRBV19 and TRBJ1-6, with D possibly being TRBD1 (5 bases). Sequencing was carried out using peripheral blood. The clonotype comes from a woman aged 55 to 70 with COVID-19, enrolled during active disease. CDR3 in DNA: TGTGCCAGTAGTATTTACCGGGGGAGGACCTATAATTCACCCCTCCACTTT. Amino acid sequence: CASSIYRGRTYNSPLHF.